The rows below give T cell receptor beta chains drawn from one sample of a study of T cell changes during pregnancy in multiple sclerosis. Only in-frame clones appear in the TCRdb table, and some are missing; sequencing was by immunoSEQ multiplex PCR. The sample contains under 75,000 clones, 80% to 95% of which appear only once. The material sequenced was peripheral blood, taken in the first trimester of pregnancy. Every receptor here comes from a female donor with multiple sclerosis, enrolled in a pregnancy study. Each CDR3 is given with its conserved first and last residue. A D gene is named only where the DNA matches it firmly. Where a row states a size, it is once, few, many or the class of an expanded clone; other rows omit it.

V: TRBV4-1; D: TRBD1; J: TRBJ2-7; size: .; CDR3: CASSQPYSDRGRNEQYF; DNA: TGCGCCAGCAGCCAGCCATACTCGGACAGGGGGCGGAACGAGCAGTACTTC
V: TRBV28; D: TRBD1; J: TRBJ1-1; size: few; CDR3: CASRPWDRGRQTEAFF; DNA: TGTGCCAGCAGGCCGTGGGACAGGGGGCGACAAACTGAAGCTTTCTTT
V: TRBV7-8; D: .; J: TRBJ2-5; size: .; CDR3: CASSLYLGLQETQYF; DNA: TGTGCCAGCAGCTTATATCTGGGGCTCCAAGAGACCCAGTACTTC
V: TRBV27; D: .; J: TRBJ2-1; size: .; CDR3: CASSFRGAEQFF; DNA: TGTGCCAGCAGTTTTCGGGGGGCTGAGCAGTTCTTC
V: TRBV19; D: .; J: TRBJ1-5; size: .; CDR3: CASSLTGSVNQPQHF; DNA: TGTGCCAGTAGTTTAACAGGGTCGGTCAATCAGCCCCAGCATTTT
V: TRBV30; D: TRBD2; J: TRBJ2-3; size: .; CDR3: CAWSVAAGARDTQYF; DNA: TGTGCCTGGAGTGTGGCAGCGGGGGCCCGAGATACGCAGTATTTT
V: TRBV6-6; D: .; J: TRBJ1-3; size: .; CDR3: CASSDQISGNTIYF; DNA: TGTGCCAGCAGTGATCAGATCTCTGGAAACACCATATATTTT
V: TRBV14; D: TRBD2; J: TRBJ2-1; size: once; CDR3: CASSQDTLAGYWNNEQFF; DNA: TGTGCCAGCAGCCAAGATACGCTAGCGGGATACTGGAATAATGAGCAGTTCTTC
V: TRBV28; D: .; J: TRBJ2-7; size: .; CDR3: CASSLSRTDYEQYF; DNA: TGTGCCAGCAGTTTATCCAGGACAGACTACGAGCAGTACTTC
V: TRBV5-1; D: TRBD1; J: TRBJ1-1; size: .; CDR3: CASSLRTGNTEAFF; DNA: TGCGCCAGCAGCTTACGGACAGGGAACACTGAAGCTTTCTTT
V: TRBV7-3; D: .; J: TRBJ2-1; size: .; CDR3: CASSSPPAYNEQFF; DNA: TGTGCCAGCAGCTCCCCCCCCGCCTACAATGAGCAGTTCTTC
V: TRBV5-4; D: TRBD2; J: TRBJ2-1; size: .; CDR3: CASSSLAVLYNEQFF; DNA: TGTGCCAGCAGCTCGCTAGCGGTACTCTACAATGAGCAGTTCTTC
V: TRBV5-5; D: .; J: TRBJ2-3; size: .; CDR3: CASSLGHNTDTQYF; DNA: TGTGCCAGCAGCTTGGGGCACAACACAGATACGCAGTATTTT
V: TRBV28; D: .; J: TRBJ2-3; size: .; CDR3: CASSPHRAPDTQYF; DNA: TGTGCCAGCAGTCCCCACAGGGCCCCAGATACGCAGTATTTT
V: TRBV5-3; D: TRBD2; J: TRBJ2-1; size: .; CDR3: CARSWNRTSGYNEQFF; DNA: TGTGCCAGAAGCTGGAACCGGACTAGCGGTTACAATGAGCAGTTCTTC
V: TRBV7-9; D: .; J: TRBJ1-3; size: .; CDR3: CASSLVTAYGSGNTIYF; DNA: TGTGCCAGCAGCTTAGTAACTGCCTACGGCTCTGGAAACACCATATATTTT
V: TRBV19; D: TRBD1; J: TRBJ1-2; size: .; CDR3: CASRTGTGVSGYTF; DNA: TGTGCCAGTAGAACCGGGACAGGGGTGTCAGGCTACACCTTC
V: TRBV5-1; D: .; J: TRBJ2-6; size: few; CDR3: CASSLALGSGANVLTF; DNA: TGCGCCAGCAGCTTGGCCTTAGGGAGTGGGGCCAACGTCCTGACTTTC
V: TRBV5-1; D: TRBD2; J: TRBJ2-1; size: .; CDR3: CASSLLAGAGNEQFF; DNA: TGCGCCAGCAGCCTACTAGCGGGAGCGGGGAATGAGCAGTTCTTC
V: TRBV6-5; D: TRBD1; J: TRBJ1-1; size: .; CDR3: CASSYSRDRGPTEAFF; DNA: TGTGCCAGCAGTTACTCGAGGGACAGGGGGCCCACTGAAGCTTTCTTT
V: TRBV7-8; D: TRBD2; J: TRBJ2-1; size: .; CDR3: CASSLAFSSGVTISYNEQFF; DNA: TGTGCCAGCAGCTTAGCGTTTTCTAGCGGGGTTACCATCTCCTACAATGAGCAGTTCTTC
V: TRBV14; D: TRBD1; J: TRBJ1-2; size: .; CDR3: CASSQDRTGYGYTF; DNA: TGTGCCAGCAGCCAAGATCGGACAGGGTATGGCTACACCTTC
V: TRBV5-5; D: .; J: TRBJ1-3; size: once; CDR3: CASSLSPAGSSGNTIYF; DNA: TGTGCCAGCAGCTTAAGCCCCGCGGGGTCCTCTGGAAACACCATATATTTT
V: TRBV6-6; D: .; J: TRBJ2-1; size: .; CDR3: CASIGGLGNEQFF; DNA: TGTGCCAGCATTGGGGGCCTTGGGAATGAGCAGTTCTTC
V: TRBV30; D: .; J: TRBJ1-5; size: .; CDR3: CAWSLRGNQPQHF; DNA: TGTGCCTGGAGTCTCAGAGGAAATCAGCCCCAGCATTTT
V: TRBV5-4; D: TRBD2; J: TRBJ2-1; size: .; CDR3: CASSALAGGTLDEQFF; DNA: TGTGCCAGCAGCGCACTAGCGGGAGGCACATTGGATGAGCAGTTCTTC
V: TRBV4-2; D: .; J: TRBJ2-7; size: .; CDR3: CASSQEARTIQYEQYF; DNA: TGTGCCAGCAGCCAAGAGGCCCGGACTATACAGTACGAGCAGTACTTC
V: TRBV4-1; D: TRBD1; J: TRBJ1-2; size: .; CDR3: CASSQSFWDSFYGYTF; DNA: TGCGCCAGCAGCCAGAGTTTCTGGGACAGCTTTTATGGCTACACCTTC
V: TRBV2; D: TRBD2; J: TRBJ2-3; size: .; CDR3: CASSVRGSRDTQYF; DNA: TGTGCCAGCAGTGTTCGCGGGAGTAGAGATACGCAGTATTTT
V: TRBV11-2; D: .; J: TRBJ2-1; size: .; CDR3: CASSEDNFNEQFF; DNA: TGTGCCAGCAGTGAAGACAACTTCAATGAGCAGTTCTTC
V: TRBV5-6; D: TRBD1; J: TRBJ2-7; size: .; CDR3: CASSTTGTGYEQYF; DNA: TGTGCCAGCAGCACAACCGGGACAGGGTACGAGCAGTACTTC
V: TRBV13; D: .; J: TRBJ1-2; size: .; CDR3: CASSFGQMVRRYGYTF; DNA: TGTGCCAGCAGCTTTGGACAGATGGTGCGTAGGTATGGCTACACCTTC
V: TRBV7-2; D: .; J: TRBJ2-7; size: .; CDR3: CASSLPPNQRAFSSYEQYF; DNA: TGTGCCAGCAGCTTACCCCCTAACCAGCGAGCTTTTTCCTCCTACGAGCAGTACTTC
V: TRBV10-3; D: TRBD2; J: TRBJ2-1; size: .; CDR3: CAISESIGTSGGNEQFF; DNA: TGTGCCATCAGTGAGTCCATCGGGACTAGCGGGGGTAATGAGCAGTTCTTC
V: TRBV2; D: .; J: TRBJ2-7; size: .; CDR3: CASKPGLIDGLYEQYF; DNA: TGTGCCAGCAAGCCGGGTTTAATAGATGGTTTGTACGAGCAGTACTTC
V: TRBV28; D: TRBD1; J: TRBJ1-2; size: .; CDR3: CASSLLTGFDGYTF; DNA: TGTGCCAGCAGTTTGTTGACAGGGTTCGACGGCTACACCTTC
V: TRBV19; D: .; J: TRBJ1-1; size: .; CDR3: CASTNMGGGTEAFF; DNA: TGTGCCAGTACCAATATGGGTGGAGGCACTGAAGCTTTCTTT
V: TRBV7-2; D: TRBD2; J: TRBJ2-5; size: .; CDR3: CASSKGAGGHRETQYF; DNA: TGTGCCAGCAGCAAGGGGGCGGGGGGGCATCGGGAGACCCAGTACTTC
V: TRBV6-1; D: TRBD1; J: TRBJ2-3; size: few; CDR3: CASSEGQGADTQYF; DNA: TGTGCCAGCAGTGAAGGACAGGGGGCAGATACGCAGTATTTT
V: TRBV28; D: .; J: TRBJ1-5; size: .; CDR3: CASSTLTGGALYSNQPQHF; DNA: TGTGCCAGCAGTACCCTGACAGGTGGCGCCCTGTATAGCAATCAGCCCCAGCATTTT
V: TRBV2; D: TRBD2; J: TRBJ2-3; size: .; CDR3: CASSETSGRRSDTQYF; DNA: TGTGCCAGCAGTGAAACCAGCGGGAGGAGGTCAGATACGCAGTATTTT
V: TRBV30; D: .; J: TRBJ2-1; size: .; CDR3: CAWSTHPGGNEQFF; DNA: TGTGCCTGGAGCACCCACCCCGGCGGCAATGAGCAGTTCTTC
V: TRBV5-1; D: TRBD1; J: TRBJ2-7; size: .; CDR3: CASSWTGGLSSYEQYF; DNA: TGCGCCAGCAGCTGGACAGGGGGGCTAAGCTCCTACGAGCAGTACTTC
V: TRBV6-6; D: TRBD2; J: TRBJ2-5; size: .; CDR3: CASSGGGQETQYF; DNA: TGTGCCAGCAGTGGGGGGGGTCAAGAGACCCAGTACTTC
V: TRBV7-9; D: TRBD2; J: TRBJ2-3; size: .; CDR3: CASSPWTSGGFTDTQYF; DNA: TGTGCCAGCAGCCCGTGGACTAGCGGGGGCTTCACAGATACGCAGTATTTT
V: TRBV28; D: TRBD1; J: TRBJ2-7; size: .; CDR3: CASSFTGQGSYEQYF; DNA: TGTGCCAGCAGTTTCACCGGACAGGGGAGCTACGAGCAGTACTTC
V: TRBV30; D: .; J: TRBJ1-4; size: .; CDR3: CAWSAEPRVEKLFF; DNA: TGTGCCTGGAGTGCGGAACCCCGGGTTGAAAAACTGTTTTTT
V: TRBV7-6; D: TRBD2; J: TRBJ2-5; size: .; CDR3: CASSLRRSGGARETQYF; DNA: TGTGCCAGCAGCTTACGAAGGAGCGGGGGGGCAAGAGAGACCCAGTACTTC
V: TRBV7-9; D: .; J: TRBJ1-4; size: .; CDR3: CASSLGGGQEKLFF; DNA: TGTGCCAGCAGCTTAGGGGGGGGCCAGGAAAAACTGTTTTTT
V: TRBV7-8; D: .; J: TRBJ2-3; size: .; CDR3: CASSGHSTDTQYF; DNA: TGTGCCAGCAGCGGACATAGCACAGATACGCAGTATTTT
V: TRBV5-5; D: .; J: TRBJ1-5; size: few; CDR3: CASSYRVNQPQHF; DNA: TGTGCCAGCAGCTACAGGGTAAATCAGCCCCAGCATTTT
V: TRBV5-1; D: .; J: TRBJ1-1; size: once; CDR3: CASSLGGGTTEAFF; DNA: TGCGCCAGCAGCTTGGGGGGCGGGACTACTGAAGCTTTCTTT
V: TRBV6-4; D: TRBD2; J: TRBJ2-3; size: .; CDR3: CASSERELDTQYF; DNA: TGTGCCAGCAGTGAGCGGGAGTTAGATACGCAGTATTTT
V: TRBV7-9; D: .; J: TRBJ2-7; size: .; CDR3: CASSLYGGEQYF; DNA: TGTGCCAGCAGCTTGTACGGCGGCGAGCAGTACTTC